This T cell receptor (beta chain) was recovered during a study of T cell repertoires in cytomegalovirus infection. Study observations and caveats: The cumulative frequency of public TCR beta families identified carriers of CMV plus the relevant HLA.

This clonotype was counted only a few times. The antigen is undetermined. One entry per CDR3 protein, called by TCRdb with MiXCR from the reads. The repertoire has approximately 24,000 distinct CDR3 sequences, 20% to 25% of them found once; the top ten carry around 90%. Trimming took 2 bases from V and 3 from J, leaving 11 bases between them. Per germline, CDR1 SNHLY and CDR2 FYNNEI. CDR3 length equals 15 residues. The chain employs TRBV2 and TRBJ1-3, with D perhaps TRBD1 (5 bases). The TCR comes from a human donor in good health (CMV status not recorded). Some clones in this sample may be carry-over from other donors' samples. The sequences come from CD8+ T cells from cultured PBMCs, collected from culture after CMV antigen stimulation. CDR3 bases: TGTGCCAGCAGTGAACAGGGCGAAGGTGGAAACACCATATATTTT. As protein: CASSEQGEGGNTIYF. Together with reference TRBV2 and TRBJ1-3, the CDR3 gives the full variable domain: EPEVTQTPSHQVTQMGQEVILRCVPISNHLYFYWYRQILGQKVEFLVSFYNNEISEKSEIFDDQFSVERPDGSNFTLKIRSTKLEDSAMYFCASSEQGEGGNTIYFGEGSWLTVV.